This T cell receptor beta chain was found in a study of multiple sclerosis patients with progressive multifocal leukoencephalopathy. General study results and limits: Expanded clones at PML onset predated and persisted through natalizumab therapy. In most PML patients, TRB repertoires appeared less diverse by entropy. It is unclear whether the findings reflect JC virus infection or general immunocompromise.

Time point indicated: before natalizumab initiation. Sequencing was at survey level. The repertoire was sequenced with immunoSEQ multiplex PCR; TCRdb's copy has only in-frame clones and lacks some. The table includes under 35,000 clones, more than 85% detected once. Notes on this clone: Its specificity is not known.

CDR1 and CDR2 (germline): SNHLY, FYNNEI. CDR3 length: 13 residues. The V and J ends lost 5 bases and 5 bases respectively, with 12 bases between them. Material: PBMCs. The sequence was obtained from a man aged 25-45 years with multiple sclerosis. The chain carries TRBV2 and TRBJ1-1, with D possibly being TRBD1 (5 bases). This chain's CDR3 is CASSLDRRTEAFF. The CDR3 coding sequence is TGTGCCAGCAGTTTAGACAGACGGACTGAAGCTTTCTTT.